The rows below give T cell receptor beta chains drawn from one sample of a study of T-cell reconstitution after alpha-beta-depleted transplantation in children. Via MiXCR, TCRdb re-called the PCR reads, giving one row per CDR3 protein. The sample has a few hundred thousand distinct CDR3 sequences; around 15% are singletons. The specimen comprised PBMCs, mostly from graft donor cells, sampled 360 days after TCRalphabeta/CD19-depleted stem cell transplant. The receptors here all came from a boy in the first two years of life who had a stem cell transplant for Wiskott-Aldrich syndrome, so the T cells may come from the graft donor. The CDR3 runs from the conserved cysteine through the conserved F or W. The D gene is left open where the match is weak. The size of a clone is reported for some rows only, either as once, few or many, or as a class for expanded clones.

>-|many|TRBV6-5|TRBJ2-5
TGTGCCAGCAGTTACGGCCCGTACCAGGAGACCCAGTACTTC
CASSYGPYQETQYF
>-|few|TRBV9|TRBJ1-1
TGTGCCAGCAGCGCGCAGAGGGGCTTAGCCCAACCTCTCTCAGTGAACACTGAAGCTTTCTTT
CASSAQRGLAQPLSVNTEAFF
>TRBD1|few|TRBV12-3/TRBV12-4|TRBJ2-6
TGTGCCAGCAGTTACGACAGGGCTGGGGCCAACGTCCTGACTTTC
CASSYDRAGANVLTF
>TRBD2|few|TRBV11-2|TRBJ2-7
TGTGCCAGCAGGGGTAGCGGGAGAAAATCCTACGAGCAGTACTTC
CASRGSGRKSYEQYF
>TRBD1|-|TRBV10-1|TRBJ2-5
TGCGCCAGCAGTTGGAGCGACAGGGGGTTGAAGACCCAGTACTTC
CASSWSDRGLKTQYF
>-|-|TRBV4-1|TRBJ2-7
TGCGCCAGCAGCCAACTCCGGGACCCTCTCGGCGAGCAGTACTTC
CASSQLRDPLGEQYF
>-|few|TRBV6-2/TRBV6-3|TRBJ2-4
TGTGCCAGCAGTTACGTCTTTGGGGATCCCGCCAAAAACATTCAGTACTTC
CASSYVFGDPAKNIQYF
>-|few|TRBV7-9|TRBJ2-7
TGTGCCAGCAGTCTCGTTCGCGGAGCCTCCTACGAGCAGTACTTC
CASSLVRGASYEQYF
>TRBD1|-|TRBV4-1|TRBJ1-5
TGCGCCAGCAGCCAAGAGGACAGGAGCAATCAGCCCCAGCATTTT
CASSQEDRSNQPQHF
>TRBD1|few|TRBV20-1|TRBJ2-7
TGCAGTGCAATGTCGGATAACAGGGGCTACGAGCAGTACTTC
CSAMSDNRGYEQYF
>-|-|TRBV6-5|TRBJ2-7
TGTGCCAGCAGTTACTCGAGTATACGGGAACGGCGCCACGAGCAGTACTTC
CASSYSSIRERRHEQYF
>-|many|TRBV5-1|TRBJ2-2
TGCGCCAGCAGCTTGGTACTTAACACCGGGGAGCTGTTTTTT
CASSLVLNTGELFF
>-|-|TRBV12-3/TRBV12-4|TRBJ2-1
TGTGCCAGCAGTTTAAACCCCGGGACTGTTAAAGTGGGGGGAAGCTCCTACAATGAGCAGTTCTTC
CASSLNPGTVKVGGSSYNEQFF
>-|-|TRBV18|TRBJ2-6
TGTGCCAGCTCACCCGACAGACCGAGCTCTGGGGCCAACGTCCTGACTTTC
CASSPDRPSSGANVLTF
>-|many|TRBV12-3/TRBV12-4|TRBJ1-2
TGTGCCAGCAGTTTATCAGGGTACTATGGCTACACCTTC
CASSLSGYYGYTF
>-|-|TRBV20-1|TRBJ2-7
TGCAGTGCTAGAAGGAACGTGGTAACCGGACAACAGGGTGAGCAGTACTTC
CSARRNVVTGQQGEQYF
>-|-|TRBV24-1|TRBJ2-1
TGTGCCACCAGTGATTTCGAATGGAATGAGCAGTTCTTC
CATSDFEWNEQFF
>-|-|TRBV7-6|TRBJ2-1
TGTGCCAGCAGCACGGGGGCATCAACTCGGAGGGGGCTAGGGCAGTTCTTC
CASSTGASTRRGLGQFF
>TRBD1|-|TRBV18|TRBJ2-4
TGTGCCAGCTCACCCTCTCGGCGCGGGACAGGGGAGGCCAATAACATTCAGTACTTC
CASSPSRRGTGEANNIQYF
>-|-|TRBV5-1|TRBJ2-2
TGCGCCAGCAGCTTGCAAACCGCGAACACCGGGGAGCTGTTTTTT
CASSLQTANTGELFF
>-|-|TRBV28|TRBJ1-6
TGTGCCAGCAAGTCGTCAGGGGTCGCTAATTCACCCCTCCACTTT
CASKSSGVANSPLHF
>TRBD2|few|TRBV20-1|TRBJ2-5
TGCAGTGCTAGAGTAACTCGGACTAGCAGGAAGACCCAGTACTTC
CSARVTRTSRKTQYF
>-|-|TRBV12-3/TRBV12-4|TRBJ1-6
TGTGCCAGCAGTTTTAGTAGTATAGTACGTTCACCCCTCCACTTT
CASSFSSIVRSPLHF
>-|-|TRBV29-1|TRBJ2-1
TGCAGCGGCCTAAGAGACAGCTCCTACAATGAGCAGTTCTTC
CSGLRDSSYNEQFF
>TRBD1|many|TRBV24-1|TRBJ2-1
TGTGCCACCAGTGAGACAGGGGGCATAGCGAATGAGCAGTTCTTC
CATSETGGIANEQFF
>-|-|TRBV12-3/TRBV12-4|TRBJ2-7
TGTGCCAGCACCGAGGACCGCTACTCCTACGAGCAGTACTTC
CASTEDRYSYEQYF
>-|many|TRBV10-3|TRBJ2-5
TGTGCCATCAGCCCTACCAAGGCAGAGACCCAGTACTTC
CAISPTKAETQYF
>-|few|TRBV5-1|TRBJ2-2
TGCGCCAGCAGCTTGGCTCGAGTTGCGGTAAAACCCGGGGAGCTGTTTTTT
CASSLARVAVKPGELFF
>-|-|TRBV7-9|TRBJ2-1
TGTGCCAGCAGCTTAGGGAGCGCAGCGCAGTTCTTC
CASSLGSAAQFF
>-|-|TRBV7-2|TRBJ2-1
TGTGCCAGCAGCTCCGTTAGGCGGACAGATTACAATGAGCAGTTCTTC
CASSSVRRTDYNEQFF
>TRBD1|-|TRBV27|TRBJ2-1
TGTGCCAGCAGTTTATACAGGGGGGATGAGCAGTTCTTC
CASSLYRGDEQFF
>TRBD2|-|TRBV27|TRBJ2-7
TGTGCCAGCAGTCCCATTCCGCTAGCGGGAGACTTGGCCTACGAGCAGTACTTC
CASSPIPLAGDLAYEQYF
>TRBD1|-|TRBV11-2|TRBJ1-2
TGTGCCAGCAGCTTGGGACAGGCTCGCTATGGCTACACCTTC
CASSLGQARYGYTF
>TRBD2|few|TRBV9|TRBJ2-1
TGTGCCAGCGGTGGGCTAGCGGGAAACAATGAGCAGTTCTTC
CASGGLAGNNEQFF
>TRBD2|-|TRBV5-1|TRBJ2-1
TGCGCCAGCAGCTTAGCGGGAGGATATGAGCAGTTCTTC
CASSLAGGYEQFF
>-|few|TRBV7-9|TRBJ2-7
TGTGCCAGCAGCCAAAGGGACCCGGCGGACGAGCAGTACTTC
CASSQRDPADEQYF
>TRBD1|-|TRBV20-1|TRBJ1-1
TGCAGTGCCACCGACAGGGGGGCGGCTTTCTTT
CSATDRGAAFF
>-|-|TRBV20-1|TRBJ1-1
TGCAGTGCTAGGTCCGGGCACAGGAACACTGAAGCTTTCTTT
CSARSGHRNTEAFF
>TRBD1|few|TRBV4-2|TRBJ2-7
TGTGCCAGCAGCGAAAATCCCGGGACAGGGGGCGACGAGCAGTACTTC
CASSENPGTGGDEQYF
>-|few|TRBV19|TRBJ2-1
TGTGCCAGTAAACTGAGGGGGGGAAGCTCCTACAATGAGCAGTTCTTC
CASKLRGGSSYNEQFF
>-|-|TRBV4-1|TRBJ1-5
TGCGCCAGCAGCCAAGATCCGGAAAGAACAAATCAGCCCCAGCATTTT
CASSQDPERTNQPQHF
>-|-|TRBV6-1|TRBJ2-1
TGTGCCAGCAGCTCCGGAGGAGGGGTCTACAATGAGCAGTTCTTC
CASSSGGGVYNEQFF
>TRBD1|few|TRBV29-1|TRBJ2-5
TGCAGCGCGTCCGCCAGGGGGCTCGGAGAGACCCAGTACTTC
CSASARGLGETQYF
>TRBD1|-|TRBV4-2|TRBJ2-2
TGTGCCAGCAGCCAAGATGGGACAGGGGATTCCGGGGAGCTGTTTTTT
CASSQDGTGDSGELFF
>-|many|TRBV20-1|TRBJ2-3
TGCAGTGCGTGGGACACGAGGACAGATACGCAGTATTTT
CSAWDTRTDTQYF